This T cell receptor beta chain was obtained from a study of T cells after yellow fever vaccination. The CDR3 sequence is 14 residues long. Germline CDR1 MNHNS, CDR2 SASEGT. Losses at the gene ends were 8 bases for V and 5 bases for J; bases not matched to a gene: 7. TCRdb processed the 5' RACE reads anew with MiXCR; each CDR3 protein has one entry. This sample has 500,000 to 650,000 distinct CDR3 sequences, with roughly 12% found just once. The chain has TRBV6-1 and TRBJ2-1, with TRBD2 matching 9 bases. The sequence came from a man aged 25-45 years who received the YFV17D yellow fever vaccine. The sample was PBMCs, taken on the day of the yellow fever booster vaccination. The CDR3 coding sequence is TGTGCCAGCCGGGTGACTAGCGGACACAATGAGCAGTTCTTC. Residues: CASRVTSGHNEQFF.